This note documents a single TCR beta chain sequence. The data were obtained in a study of blood T cell repertoires in COVID-19. The CDR3 runs 14 residues. V dropped 0 bases and J dropped 10 bases, with 13 bases sitting between them. Germline lookup yields CDR1 MGHRA and CDR2 YSYEKL. Data came from immunoSEQ multiplex PCR; TCRdb stores just in-frame clones and leaves some out. The table lists about 280,000 clones, around four fifths of them singletons, with 8% to 9.5% in the top ten. The receptor was isolated from a woman in her forties or fifties who had recovered from COVID-19. V is TRBV4-1 and J is TRBJ2-1; D may be TRBD1 (5 bases). Sequenced input: peripheral blood. The CDR3 sequence: CASSQEGQLSEQFF. For the CDR3, the DNA is TGCGCCAGCAGCCAAGAGGGGCAGCTAAGCGAGCAGTTCTTC.